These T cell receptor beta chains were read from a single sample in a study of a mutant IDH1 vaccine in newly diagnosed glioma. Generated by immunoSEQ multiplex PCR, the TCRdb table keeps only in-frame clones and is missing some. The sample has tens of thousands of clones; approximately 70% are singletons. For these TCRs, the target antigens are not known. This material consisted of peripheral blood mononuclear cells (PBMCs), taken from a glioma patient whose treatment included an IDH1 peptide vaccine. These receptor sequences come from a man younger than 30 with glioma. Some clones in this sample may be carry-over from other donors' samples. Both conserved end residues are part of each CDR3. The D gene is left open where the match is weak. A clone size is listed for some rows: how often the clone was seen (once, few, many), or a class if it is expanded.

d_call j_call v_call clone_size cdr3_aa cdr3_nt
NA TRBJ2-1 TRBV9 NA CASSQGVGSGILYEQFF TGTGCCAGCAGCCAGGGGGTGGGTAGCGGGATTCTCTATGAGCAGTTCTTC
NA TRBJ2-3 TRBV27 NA CASSLSSTDTQYF TGTGCCAGCAGTTTATCTAGCACAGATACGCAGTATTTT
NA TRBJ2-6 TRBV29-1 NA CSVTLPGGLGSGANVLTF TGCAGCGTTACCCTTCCGGGGGGCTTGGGGTCCGGGGCCAACGTCCTGACTTTC
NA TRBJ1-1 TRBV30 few CAWSHRRTEAFF TGTGCCTGGAGCCACCGACGGACTGAAGCTTTCTTT
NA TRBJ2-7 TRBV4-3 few CASSQDRGSFYEQYF TGCGCCAGCAGCCAAGATAGAGGCAGTTTCTACGAGCAGTACTTC
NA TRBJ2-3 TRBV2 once CASKQRTGTLFTDTQYF TGTGCCAGCAAACAAAGAACAGGTACTCTATTCACAGATACGCAGTATTTT
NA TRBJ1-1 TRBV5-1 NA CASRIGVNTEAFF TGCGCCAGTCGGATCGGGGTGAACACTGAAGCTTTCTTT
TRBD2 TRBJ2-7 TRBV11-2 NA CASSLNLAGSSYEQYF TGTGCCAGCAGCTTAAACCTAGCGGGGAGTTCCTACGAGCAGTACTTC
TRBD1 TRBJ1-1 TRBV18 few CASSPNRGSNTEAFF TGTGCCAGCTCACCAAACAGGGGTTCGAACACTGAAGCTTTCTTT
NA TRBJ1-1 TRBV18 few CASSQVSGGEAFF TGTGCCAGCTCACAAGTCTCGGGTGGTGAAGCTTTCTTT
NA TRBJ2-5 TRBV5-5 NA CASSVGYTRRADAETQYF TGTGCCAGCAGCGTTGGGTACACTCGGCGGGCGGACGCGGAAACCCAGTACTTC
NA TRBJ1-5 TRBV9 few CASSVGSTDEPNQPQHF TGTGCCAGCAGCGTAGGGAGTACAGACGAACCGAATCAGCCCCAGCATTTT
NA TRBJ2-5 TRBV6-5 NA CASRKEVRQETQYF TGTGCCAGCAGAAAAGAGGTCAGACAAGAGACCCAGTACTTC
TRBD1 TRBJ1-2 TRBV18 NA CASSPTATGFDGYTF TGTGCCAGCTCACCAACCGCGACAGGGTTCGATGGCTACACCTTC
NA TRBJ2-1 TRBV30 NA CAWSAGASYNEQFF TGTGCCTGGAGTGCGGGAGCCTCCTACAATGAGCAGTTCTTC
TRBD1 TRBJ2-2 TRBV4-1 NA CASSQDGQGAPTGELFF TGCGCCAGCAGCCAAGATGGACAGGGGGCCCCTACCGGGGAGCTGTTTTTT
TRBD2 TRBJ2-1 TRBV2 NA CASRAGTTRSSYNEQFF TGTGCCAGCAGGGCCGGGACTACACGATCCTCCTACAATGAGCAGTTCTTC
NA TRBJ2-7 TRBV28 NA CASSFVSEGGEQYF TGTGCCAGCAGTTTCGTGTCGGAAGGTGGGGAGCAGTACTTC
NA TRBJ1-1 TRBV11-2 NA CASSLKSRGPDTEAFF TGTGCCAGCAGCTTAAAATCCCGGGGTCCTGACACTGAAGCTTTCTTT
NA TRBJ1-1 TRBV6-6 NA CASSSTGANTEAFF TGTGCCAGCAGTTCTACCGGGGCGAACACTGAAGCTTTCTTT
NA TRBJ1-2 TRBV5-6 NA CASSLLRDNYGYTF TGTGCCAGCAGCCTACTCAGAGATAACTATGGCTACACCTTC
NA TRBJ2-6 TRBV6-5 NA CASSYRGSGGANVLTF TGTGCCAGCAGTTACAGGGGATCAGGTGGGGCCAACGTCCTGACTTTC
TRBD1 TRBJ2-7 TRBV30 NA CAWDGQGASYEQYF TGTGCCTGGGACGGACAGGGGGCTTCGTACGAGCAGTACTTC
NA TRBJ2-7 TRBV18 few CASSPSDLHEQYF TGTGCCAGCTCACCCTCCGACTTACACGAGCAGTACTTC
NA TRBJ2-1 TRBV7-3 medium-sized CASSLGANEQFF TGTGCCAGCAGCTTAGGGGCCAATGAGCAGTTCTTC
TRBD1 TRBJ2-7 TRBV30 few CAWSVGRGYEQYF TGTGCCTGGAGTGTAGGCAGGGGGTACGAGCAGTACTTC
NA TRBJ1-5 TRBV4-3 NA CASSQDWASGSNQPQHF TGCGCCAGCAGCCAAGATTGGGCATCGGGGAGCAATCAGCCCCAGCATTTT
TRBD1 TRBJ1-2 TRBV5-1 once CASSLALGTGIYGYTF TGCGCCAGCAGCTTGGCGCTGGGGACAGGCATTTATGGCTACACCTTC
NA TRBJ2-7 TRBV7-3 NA CASRLWGGGSYEQYF TGTGCCAGCAGGCTCTGGGGCGGTGGATCCTACGAGCAGTACTTC
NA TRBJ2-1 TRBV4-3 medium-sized CASSQEVALGREQFF TGCGCCAGCAGCCAAGAGGTAGCCTTAGGGCGCGAGCAGTTCTTC
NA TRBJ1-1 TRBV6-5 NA CASSSTSTEAFF TGTGCCAGCAGTTCCACCTCAACTGAAGCTTTCTTT
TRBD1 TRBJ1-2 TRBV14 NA CASSHISSGGAGRNGYTF TGTGCCAGCAGCCATATAAGTTCAGGGGGCGCCGGGAGAAATGGCTACACCTTC
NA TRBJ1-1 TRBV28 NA CASLRSRSATEAFF TGTGCCAGCCTGCGATCCCGGAGTGCCACTGAAGCTTTCTTT
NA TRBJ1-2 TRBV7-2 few CASSLPRDFHGYTF TGTGCCAGCAGCTTACCCCGGGACTTTCATGGCTACACCTTC
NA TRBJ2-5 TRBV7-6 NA CASSPYSSAFQETQYF TGTGCCAGCAGCCCTTACAGTAGCGCCTTTCAAGAGACCCAGTACTTC
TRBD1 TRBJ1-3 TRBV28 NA CASSPGQGRNTIYF TGTGCCAGCAGTCCCGGACAGGGGAGAAACACCATATATTTT
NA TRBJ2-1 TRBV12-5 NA CASGLVLLGGVLSSYNEQFF TGTGCTAGTGGTTTGGTACTCCTCGGCGGGGTCCTGAGCTCCTACAATGAGCAGTTCTTC